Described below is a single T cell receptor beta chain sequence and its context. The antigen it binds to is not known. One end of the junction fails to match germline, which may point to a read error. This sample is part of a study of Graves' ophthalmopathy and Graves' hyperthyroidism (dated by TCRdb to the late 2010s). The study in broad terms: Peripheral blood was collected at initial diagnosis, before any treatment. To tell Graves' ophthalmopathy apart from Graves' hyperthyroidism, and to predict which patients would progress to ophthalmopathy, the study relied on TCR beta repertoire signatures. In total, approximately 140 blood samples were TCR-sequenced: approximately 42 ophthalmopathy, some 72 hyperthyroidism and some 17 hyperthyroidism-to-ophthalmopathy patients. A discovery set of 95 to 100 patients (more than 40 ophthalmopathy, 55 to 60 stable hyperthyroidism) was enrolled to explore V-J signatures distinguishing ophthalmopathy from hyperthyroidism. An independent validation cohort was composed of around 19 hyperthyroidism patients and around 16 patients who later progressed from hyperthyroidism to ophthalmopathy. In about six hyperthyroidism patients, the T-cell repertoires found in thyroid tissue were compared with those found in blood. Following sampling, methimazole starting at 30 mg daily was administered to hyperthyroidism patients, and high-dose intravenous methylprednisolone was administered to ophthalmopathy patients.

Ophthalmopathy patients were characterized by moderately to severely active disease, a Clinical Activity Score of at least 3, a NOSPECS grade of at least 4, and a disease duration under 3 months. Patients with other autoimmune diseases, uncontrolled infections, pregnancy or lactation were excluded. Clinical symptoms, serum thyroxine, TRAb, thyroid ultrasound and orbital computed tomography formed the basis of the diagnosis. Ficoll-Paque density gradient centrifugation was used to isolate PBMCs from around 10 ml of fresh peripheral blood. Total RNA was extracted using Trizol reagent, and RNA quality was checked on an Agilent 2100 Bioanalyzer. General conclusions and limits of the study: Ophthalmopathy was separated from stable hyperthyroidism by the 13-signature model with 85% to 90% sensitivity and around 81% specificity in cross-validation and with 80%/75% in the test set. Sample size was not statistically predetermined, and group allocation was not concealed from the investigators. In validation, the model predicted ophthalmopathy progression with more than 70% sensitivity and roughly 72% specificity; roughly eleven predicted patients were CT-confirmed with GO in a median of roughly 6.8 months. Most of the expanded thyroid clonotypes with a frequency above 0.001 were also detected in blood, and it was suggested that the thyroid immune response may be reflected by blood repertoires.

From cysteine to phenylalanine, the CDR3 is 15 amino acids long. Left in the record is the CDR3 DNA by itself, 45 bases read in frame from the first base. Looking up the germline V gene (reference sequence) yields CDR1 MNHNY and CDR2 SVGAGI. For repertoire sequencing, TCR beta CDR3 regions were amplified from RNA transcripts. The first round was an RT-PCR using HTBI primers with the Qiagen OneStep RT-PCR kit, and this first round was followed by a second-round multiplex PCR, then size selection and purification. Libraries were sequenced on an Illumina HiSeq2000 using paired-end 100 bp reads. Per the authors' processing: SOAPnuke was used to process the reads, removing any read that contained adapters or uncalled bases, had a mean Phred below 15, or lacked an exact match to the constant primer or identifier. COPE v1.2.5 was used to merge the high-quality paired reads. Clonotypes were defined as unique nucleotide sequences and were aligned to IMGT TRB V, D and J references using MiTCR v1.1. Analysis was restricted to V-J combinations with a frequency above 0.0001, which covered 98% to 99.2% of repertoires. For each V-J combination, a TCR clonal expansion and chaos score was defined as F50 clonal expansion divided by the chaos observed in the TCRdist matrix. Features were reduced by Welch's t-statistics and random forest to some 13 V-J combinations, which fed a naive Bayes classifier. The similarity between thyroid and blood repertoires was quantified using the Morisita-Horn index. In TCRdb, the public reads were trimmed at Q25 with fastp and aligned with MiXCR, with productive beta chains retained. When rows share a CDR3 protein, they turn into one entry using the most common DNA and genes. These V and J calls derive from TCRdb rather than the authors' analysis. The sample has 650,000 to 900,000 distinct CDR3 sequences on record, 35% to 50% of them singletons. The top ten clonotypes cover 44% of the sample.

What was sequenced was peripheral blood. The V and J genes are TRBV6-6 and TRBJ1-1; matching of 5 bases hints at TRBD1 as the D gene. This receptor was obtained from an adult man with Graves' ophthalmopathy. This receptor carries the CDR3 CASIYSFRGGTEAFF. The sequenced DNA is TGTGCCAGCATTTACTCATTCCGGGGGGGGACTGAAGCTTTCTTT.